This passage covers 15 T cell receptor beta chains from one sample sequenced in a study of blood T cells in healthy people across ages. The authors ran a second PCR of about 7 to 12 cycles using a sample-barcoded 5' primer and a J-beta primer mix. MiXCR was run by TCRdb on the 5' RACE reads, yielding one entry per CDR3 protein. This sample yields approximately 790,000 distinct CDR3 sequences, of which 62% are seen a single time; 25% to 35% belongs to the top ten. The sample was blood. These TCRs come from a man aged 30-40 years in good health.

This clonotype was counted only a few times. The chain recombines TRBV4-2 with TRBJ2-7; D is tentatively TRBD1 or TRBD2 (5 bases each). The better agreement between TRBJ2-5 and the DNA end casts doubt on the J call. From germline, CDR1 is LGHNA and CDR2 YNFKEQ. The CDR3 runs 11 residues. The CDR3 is CASSHGGTQYF. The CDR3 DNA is TGTGCCAGCAGCCATGGGGGGACCCAGTACTTC.

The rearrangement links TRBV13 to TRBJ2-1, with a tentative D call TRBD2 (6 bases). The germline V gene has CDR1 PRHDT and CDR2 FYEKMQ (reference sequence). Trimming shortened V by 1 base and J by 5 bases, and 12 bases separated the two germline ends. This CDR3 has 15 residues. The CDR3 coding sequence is TGTGCCAGCAGCTTAGAGGGACTTAGCGACAATGAGCAGTTCTTC. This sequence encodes CASSLEGLSDNEQFF.

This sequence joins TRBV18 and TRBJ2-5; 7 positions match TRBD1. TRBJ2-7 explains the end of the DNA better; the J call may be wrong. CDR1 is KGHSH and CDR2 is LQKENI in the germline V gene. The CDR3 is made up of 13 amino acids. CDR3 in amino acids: CASSTPTGHEQYF. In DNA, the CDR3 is TGTGCCAGCTCTACGCCGACAGGGCACGAGCAGTACTTC.

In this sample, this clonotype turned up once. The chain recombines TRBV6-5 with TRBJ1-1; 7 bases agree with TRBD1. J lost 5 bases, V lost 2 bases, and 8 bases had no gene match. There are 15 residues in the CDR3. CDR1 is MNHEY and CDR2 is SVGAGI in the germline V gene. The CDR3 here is CASSYVRAGGTEAFF. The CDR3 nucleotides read TGTGCCAGCAGTTACGTACGGGCAGGGGGGACTGAAGCTTTCTTT.

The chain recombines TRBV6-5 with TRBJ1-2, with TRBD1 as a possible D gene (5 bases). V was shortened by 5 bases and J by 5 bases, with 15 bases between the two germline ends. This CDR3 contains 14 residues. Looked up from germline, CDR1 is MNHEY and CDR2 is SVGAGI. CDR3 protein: CASSQSLGVYGYTF. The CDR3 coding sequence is TGTGCCAGCAGTCAATCTCTGGGGGTTTATGGCTACACCTTC.

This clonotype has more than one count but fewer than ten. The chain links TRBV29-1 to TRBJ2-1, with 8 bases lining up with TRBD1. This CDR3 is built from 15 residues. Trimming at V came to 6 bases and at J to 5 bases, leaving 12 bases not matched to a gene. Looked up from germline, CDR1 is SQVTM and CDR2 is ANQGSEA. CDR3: CSVAPDRENHNEQFF. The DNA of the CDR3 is TGCAGCGTGGCGCCGGACAGGGAGAACCACAATGAGCAGTTCTTC.

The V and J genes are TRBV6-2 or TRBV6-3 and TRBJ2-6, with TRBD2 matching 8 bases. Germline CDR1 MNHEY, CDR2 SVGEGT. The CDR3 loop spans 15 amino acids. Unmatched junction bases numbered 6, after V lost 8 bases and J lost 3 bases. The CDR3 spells CASSRGGLGANVLTF. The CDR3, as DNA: TGTGCCAGCTCTCGGGGGGGCCTTGGGGCCAACGTCCTGACTTTC.

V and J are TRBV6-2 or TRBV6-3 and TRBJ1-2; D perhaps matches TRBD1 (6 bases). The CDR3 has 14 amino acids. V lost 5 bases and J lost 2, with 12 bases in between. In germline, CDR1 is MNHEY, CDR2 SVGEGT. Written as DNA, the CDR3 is TGTGCCAGCAGTGACGGGGGGGCAAACTATGGCTACACCTTC. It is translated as CASSDGGANYGYTF.

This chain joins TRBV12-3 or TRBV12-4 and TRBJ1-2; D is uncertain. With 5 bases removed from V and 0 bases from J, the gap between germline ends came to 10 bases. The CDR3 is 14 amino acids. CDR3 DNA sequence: TGTGCCAGCAGTCAGCGAGAAGCTAACTATGGCTACACCTTC. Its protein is CASSQREANYGYTF.

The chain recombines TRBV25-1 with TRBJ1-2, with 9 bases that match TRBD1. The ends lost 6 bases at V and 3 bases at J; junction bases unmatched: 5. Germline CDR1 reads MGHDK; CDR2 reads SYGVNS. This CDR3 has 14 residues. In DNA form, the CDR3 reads TGTGCCAGCAGCCGCAGGGACAGGGACTATGGCTACACCTTC. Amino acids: CASSRRDRDYGYTF.

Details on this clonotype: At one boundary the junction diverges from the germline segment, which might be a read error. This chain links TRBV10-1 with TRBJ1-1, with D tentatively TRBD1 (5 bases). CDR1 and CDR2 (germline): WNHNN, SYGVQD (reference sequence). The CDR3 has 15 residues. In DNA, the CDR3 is TGCGCCAGCCTACCACGAAGAGGGACGGACACTGAAGCTTACTTT. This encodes CASLPRRGTDTEAYF.

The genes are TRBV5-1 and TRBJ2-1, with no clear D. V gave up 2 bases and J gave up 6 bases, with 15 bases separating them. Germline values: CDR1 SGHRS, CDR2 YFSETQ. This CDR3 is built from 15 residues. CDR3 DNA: TGCGCCAGCAGCTTCGGTGCAGCCCAAGGCAATGAGCAGTTCTTC. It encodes CASSFGAAQGNEQFF.

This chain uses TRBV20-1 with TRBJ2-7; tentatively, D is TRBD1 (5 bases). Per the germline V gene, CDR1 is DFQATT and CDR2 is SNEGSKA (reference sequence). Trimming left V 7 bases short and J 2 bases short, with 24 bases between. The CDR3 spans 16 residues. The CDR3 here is CSEGVIGSTSTYEQYF. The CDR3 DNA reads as TGCAGTGAAGGGGTAATCGGCTCCACCTCCACCTACGAGCAGTACTTC.

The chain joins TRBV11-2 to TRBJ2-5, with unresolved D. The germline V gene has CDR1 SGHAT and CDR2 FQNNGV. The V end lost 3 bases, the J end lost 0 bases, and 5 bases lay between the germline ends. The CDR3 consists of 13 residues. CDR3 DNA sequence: TGTGCCAGCAGCTTTCCAGACCAAGAGACCCAGTACTTC. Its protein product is CASSFPDQETQYF.

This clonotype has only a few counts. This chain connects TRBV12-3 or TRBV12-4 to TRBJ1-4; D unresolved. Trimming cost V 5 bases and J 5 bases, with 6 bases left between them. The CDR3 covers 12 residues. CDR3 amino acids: CASSPTNEKLFF. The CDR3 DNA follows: TGTGCCAGCAGTCCGACGAATGAAAAACTGTTTTTT.